These 12 T cell receptor beta chains were sequenced from one sample in a study of T cells after yellow fever vaccination. TCRdb reprocessed the 5' RACE reads via MiXCR and lists one record per CDR3 protein. The sample has about 240,000 distinct CDR3 sequences, about 3.5% seen once. The sequencing used PBMCs, collected 15 days after the yellow fever booster vaccination. Every receptor here comes from a man younger than 35 who received the YFV17D yellow fever vaccine.

This clonotype was recorded at least ten times. The J gene is TRBJ2-7, the V gene TRBV20-1, with TRBD2 identical over 10 bases. J was trimmed by 3 bases and V by 0 bases; bases with no gene match: 11. Germline-derived CDR1 and CDR2 are DFQATT and SNEGSKA (reference sequence). The CDR3 length is 17 residues. CDR3 in DNA: TGCAGTGCTAGAGACGGTAGCGGGGGGCCCACCATCTACGAGCAGTACTTC. Amino acids: CSARDGSGGPTIYEQYF.

This clonotype was picked up many times. The chain uses TRBV7-6 and TRBJ2-2; D remains unclear. In germline, CDR1 is SGHVS, CDR2 FNYEAQ. CDR3 length: 13 residues. V was clipped by 5 bases and J by 5 bases, with 9 bases between them. CDR3 protein: CASSPLETGELFF. Written as DNA, the CDR3 is TGTGCCAGCAGCCCTTTGGAGACCGGGGAGCTGTTTTTT.

This clonotype occurred many times. The CDR3: CASSQDGLAGFRGDTQYF. The CDR3 coding sequence is TGTGCCAGCAGCCAAGATGGACTAGCGGGGTTTCGAGGGGATACGCAGTATTTT. This sequence joins TRBV4-2 and TRBJ2-3, with 12 bases aligning to TRBD2. In germline, CDR1 is LGHNA, CDR2 YNFKEQ. The V segment lost 0 bases and the J segment 6 bases; nucleotides outside the gene matches: 10. The length of the CDR3 is 18 residues.

This clonotype has just a few counts. The genes are TRBV3-1 and TRBJ2-5; TRBD1 might be the D (6 bases). Germline assignment: CDR1 LGHDT and CDR2 YNNKEL (reference sequence). CDR3 length equals 15 residues. Deletions cut 3 bases from V and 4 bases from J, with 15 bases between. This CDR3 reads CASSHLWTERETQYF. CDR3 sequence (DNA): TGTGCCAGCAGCCACCTCTGGACAGAAAGAGAGACCCAGTACTTC.

In this sample, this clonotype turned up a few times. The rearrangement uses TRBV7-8 and TRBJ2-3; no firm D call. CDR3 length: 12 residues. V shed 8 bases and J shed 2 bases, with 8 bases lying between them. Germline V gene lookup returns CDR1 SGHVS and CDR2 FQNEAQ. The CDR3 coding sequence is TGTGCCAGCCGCCAGGACACAGATACGCAGTATTTT. This encodes CASRQDTDTQYF.

This clonotype was recorded at least ten times. V and J are TRBV7-3 and TRBJ2-2; a possible D gene is TRBD2 (6 bases). V was trimmed by 4 bases and J by 1 base, leaving 13 bases between them. Germline values: CDR1 SGHTA, CDR2 FQGTGA. This CDR3 has 16 residues. The CDR3 region is CASSSRRGLNTGELFF. In nucleotides, the CDR3 is TGTGCCAGCAGCTCTCGGAGGGGCCTGAACACCGGGGAGCTGTTTTTT.

This clonotype occurred many times. The genes are TRBV12-3 or TRBV12-4 and TRBJ2-1; D unresolved. The V end was cut by 6 bases, the J end by 9 bases, with 15 bases between. The CDR3 totals 13 residues. The CDR3 region is CASSRPAPPEQFF. The CDR3 DNA is TGTGCCAGCAGCCGCCCAGCGCCGCCTGAGCAGTTCTTC.

This clonotype was seen at least ten times. This chain uses TRBV5-1 with TRBJ1-1; D is perhaps TRBD1 (5 bases). The CDR3 is made up of 15 amino acids. CDR1 and CDR2 from the germline V gene are SGHRS and YFSETQ. Trimming cost V 3 bases and J 7 bases, with 19 bases left between them. The CDR3 protein is CASSSTLDAGGEAFF. Written as DNA, the CDR3 is TGCGCCAGCAGCTCCACCTTAGACGCTGGGGGTGAAGCTTTCTTT.

This clonotype was detected ten times or more. The chain combines TRBV6-1 with TRBJ2-5; D is ambiguous. V lost 7 bases, J lost 2 bases, and 14 bases lay in between. The CDR3 runs 14 residues. CDR1 is MNHNS, CDR2 SASEGT, per germline. CDR3 nucleotides: TGTGCCAGCATGGGCTGGGTCCAGCAAGAGACCCAGTACTTC. Its protein product is CASMGWVQQETQYF.

V is TRBV4-3 and J is TRBJ2-3; possibly TRBD2 for D (6 bases). This CDR3 contains 16 residues. V lost 0 bases to trimming and J lost 1 base, with 11 bases between them. Germline values: CDR1 LGHNA, CDR2 YSLEER. CDR3 coding DNA: TGCGCCAGCAGCCAAGAGGTGGGACTGGGCACAGATACGCAGTATTTT. Amino acid sequence: CASSQEVGLGTDTQYF.

This clonotype has ten or more counts. The V call is TRBV6-2 or TRBV6-3, the J call TRBJ2-7; D may be TRBD2 (5 bases). The CDR3 spans 16 residues. Germline V gives CDR1 MNHEY, CDR2 SVGEGT. Trimming removed 6 bases at V and 2 bases at J, with 20 bases between. The DNA for the CDR3 is TGTGCCAGCAGCTCCCCCCGAGGGCGAATACCCTACGAGCAGTACGTC. The encoded protein is CASSSPRGRIPYEQYV.

A note on this clonotype: A much bigger clone sits one base away, suggesting this may be a read error. The chain carries TRBV12-3 or TRBV12-4 and TRBJ2-1; 10 positions agree with TRBD2. CDR3 length equals 13 residues. The CDR3 loop is CVSTPTSGNEQFF. Written as DNA, the CDR3 is TGTGTCAGCACCCCGACTAGCGGGAATGAGCAGTTCTTC.